One and the same sample provided the 17 T cell receptor beta chains below, sequenced in a study of CD8 T cells in ankylosing spondylitis. TCRdb processed the 5' RACE reads anew with MiXCR; each CDR3 protein has one entry. The sample lists almost 250,000 distinct CDR3 sequences, approximately 30% occurring once. The specimen was blood, either unsorted or a sorted T cell fraction (not recorded which). These receptor sequences come from a male donor with ankylosing spondylitis or in good health (not recorded which).

This clonotype has a count of ten or more. V usage is TRBV20-1 and J usage is TRBJ2-1; TRBD1 or TRBD2 may be the D gene (6 bases each). This CDR3 spans 14 amino acids. V was pared by 3 bases and J by 5 bases, with 14 bases between. Germline V CDR1 and CDR2: DFQATT, SNEGSKA (reference sequence). CDR3 coding DNA: TGCAGTGCTAGGTCGGGGGCTAGTGACAATGAGCAGTTCTTC. This encodes CSARSGASDNEQFF.

The V gene is TRBV6-1, the J gene TRBJ1-2; 7 nucleotides match TRBD1. This CDR3 comprises 13 residues. Germline assignment: CDR1 MNHNS and CDR2 SASEGT. Germline trimming cut 7 bases from V and 12 bases from J; bases unmatched to any gene: 14. The CDR3 DNA sequence: TGTGCCAGCACTAACCTCCCGGGACAGACTCACACCTTC. Translated, it gives CASTNLPGQTHTF.

The chain links TRBV5-1 to TRBJ1-2; D not resolved. Germline V gives CDR1 SGHRS, CDR2 YFSETQ. The CDR3 runs 15 residues. Trimming pared 0 bases from V and 0 bases from J, leaving 9 bases between. The CDR3 protein is CASSLADGTNYGYTF. The CDR3 DNA reads as TGCGCCAGCAGCTTGGCGGACGGCACTAACTATGGCTACACCTTC.

This clonotype was detected ten times or more. Here the CDR3 omits its conserved ending phenylalanine or tryptophan, so a read error is the likely source. Because the CDR3's place on the DNA is in doubt, the DNA is left out and the CDR3 is given as listed by TCRdb. The chain employs TRBV12-3 or TRBV12-4 and TRBJ2-1; no DNA check was done on the table's D call, TRBD1. The CDR3 numbers 12 amino acids, ends counted. The CDR3 spells CASKDAGGRTYV.

The chain carries TRBV6-1 and TRBJ2-2, with a weak D call TRBD1 (7 bases). The length of the CDR3 is 15 residues. The V and J ends lost 5 bases and 4 bases respectively, with 14 bases between them. Germline V gene sequence: CDR1 MNHNS, CDR2 SASEGT. The CDR3 DNA sequence: TGTGCCAGCAGTCGCGGGACAGACCTCACCGGGGAGCTGTTTTTT. Residues: CASSRGTDLTGELFF.

The rearrangement links TRBV6-1 to TRBJ2-7; TRBD1 is a possible D gene (5 bases). The CDR3 runs to 14 residues. Germline V CDR1 and CDR2: MNHNS, SASEGT. Trimming left V 6 bases short and J 5 bases short, with 17 bases between. The CDR3 DNA reads as TGTGCCAGCAGGGTCTCAGGGATGGTACACGAGCAGTACTTC. The encoded protein is CASRVSGMVHEQYF.

This clonotype showed up just a few times. This sequence joins TRBV7-9 and TRBJ2-5; a possible D gene is TRBD1 (5 bases). There are 15 residues in the CDR3. CDR1 and CDR2 (germline): SEHNR, FQNEAQ (reference sequence). V was shortened by 5 bases and J by 5 bases, with 18 bases between the two germline ends. CDR3 bases: TGTGCCAGCAGCGCAAGACCAGGGCTAGAGGAGACCCAGTACTTC. It yields the protein CASSARPGLEETQYF.

The V call is TRBV29-1, the J call TRBJ1-1; TRBD1 aligns across 8 bases. CDR3 length: 14 amino acids. V was clipped by 6 bases and J by 1 base; unmatched bases: 7. Germline CDR1 and CDR2: SQVTM and ANQGSEA. CDR3 coding DNA: TGCAGCGTAGGCGGACAGGGAACGAACACTGAAGCTTTCTTT. It is translated as CSVGGQGTNTEAFF.

In its sample, this clonotype was seen a few times. The chain uses TRBV6-1 and TRBJ2-7, with 7 bases aligning to TRBD1. Germline CDR1 MNHNS, CDR2 SASEGT. The CDR3 has 14 amino acids. Germline trimming cut 6 bases from V and 3 bases from J; bases unmatched to any gene: 8. The CDR3 sequence is CASRSGTAIYEQYF. The CDR3 DNA sequence: TGTGCCAGCAGGTCCGGGACAGCTATCTACGAGCAGTACTTC.

The CDR3 DNA reads TGCGCCAGCAGCTCAACCGGGACACCCGAAGAGACCCAGTACTTC. Translated: CASSSTGTPEETQYF. This chain links TRBV5-1 with TRBJ2-5, with D perhaps TRBD1 (6 bases). This CDR3 is built from 15 residues. The V end was cut by 3 bases, the J end by 3 bases, with 15 bases between. CDR1 and CDR2 (germline): SGHRS, YFSETQ. The variable domain in full, with the rest retrieved from reference TRBV5-1 and TRBJ2-5, is KAGVTQTPRYLIKTRGQQVTLSCSPISGHRSVSWYQQTPGQGLQFLFEYFSETQRNKGNFPGRFSGRQFSNSRSEMNVSTLELGDSALYLCASSSTGTPEETQYFGPGTRLLVL.

This clonotype has only a few counts. The CDR3: CSHRLPGVNEQFF. Here the CDR3 DNA reads TGCAGTCACCGGCTGCCGGGGGTAAATGAGCAGTTCTTC. V usage is TRBV20-1 and J usage is TRBJ2-1; D may be TRBD2 (6 bases). Germline V lookup: CDR1 DFQATT, CDR2 SNEGSKA (reference sequence). V was trimmed by 8 bases and J by 7 bases, leaving 18 bases between them. The CDR3 contains 13 residues.

Notes on this clonotype: This may arise from a read error, as a much more abundant clone is one base away. The V gene is TRBV29-1, the J gene TRBJ2-1; either TRBD1 or TRBD2 may supply D (5 bases each). CDR3 length: 14 residues. Germline CDR1 reads SQVTM; CDR2 reads ANQGSEA. CDR3 in amino acids: CSVEGDGTYNKQFF. For the CDR3, the DNA is TGCAGCGTTGAAGGGGACGGCACCTACAATAAGCAGTTCTTC.

The V and J genes are TRBV4-1 and TRBJ2-5, with D tentatively TRBD1 (5 bases). V gave up 1 base and J gave up 6 bases, with 18 bases separating them. The CDR3 length is 16 residues. Per germline, CDR1 MGHRA and CDR2 YSYEKL. CDR3 region: CASSQAHTGRSQTQYF. CDR3 DNA: TGCGCCAGCAGCCAAGCTCATACAGGTCGGTCGCAGACCCAGTACTTC.

This clonotype has only a few counts. The V call is TRBV5-1, the J call TRBJ2-1; TRBD1 matches at 7 bases. V was clipped by 3 bases and J by 4 bases; unmatched bases: 4. Germline assignment: CDR1 SGHRS and CDR2 YFSETQ. The CDR3 runs 14 residues. The CDR3 DNA reads TGCGCCAGCAGCTCGGGACAGCCGTACAATGAGCAGTTCTTC. It yields the protein CASSSGQPYNEQFF.

The genes are TRBV9 and TRBJ2-3, with D tentatively TRBD2 (6 bases). The CDR3 runs 14 residues. V lost 3 bases and J lost 2, with 10 bases in between. In germline, CDR1 is SGDLS, CDR2 YYNGEE. CDR3 sequence (DNA): TGTGCCAGCAGCGCCGGGGGACTCACAGATACGCAGTATTTT. It codes for CASSAGGLTDTQYF.

This clonotype was picked up a small number of times. The chain has TRBV20-1 and TRBJ2-5; D is unresolved. Germline CDR1 DFQATT, CDR2 SNEGSKA (reference sequence). The CDR3 has 17 amino acids. V lost 0 bases, J lost 1 base, and 18 bases lay in between. Here the CDR3 reads CSARDLETPRPQETQYF. For the CDR3, the DNA is TGCAGTGCTAGAGATCTTGAGACACCCCGACCCCAAGAGACCCAGTACTTC.

This clonotype occurred a few times. This chain joins TRBV20-1 and TRBJ2-1, with TRBD1 identical over 8 bases. Germline CDR1 reads DFQATT; CDR2 reads SNEGSKA (reference sequence). V shed 3 bases and J 1 base; nucleotides not matched to a gene: 8. There are 16 residues in the CDR3. The chain's CDR3 is CSARSRDRTSYNEQFF. CDR3 nucleotides: TGCAGTGCTAGGTCCCGGGACAGGACATCCTACAATGAGCAGTTCTTC.